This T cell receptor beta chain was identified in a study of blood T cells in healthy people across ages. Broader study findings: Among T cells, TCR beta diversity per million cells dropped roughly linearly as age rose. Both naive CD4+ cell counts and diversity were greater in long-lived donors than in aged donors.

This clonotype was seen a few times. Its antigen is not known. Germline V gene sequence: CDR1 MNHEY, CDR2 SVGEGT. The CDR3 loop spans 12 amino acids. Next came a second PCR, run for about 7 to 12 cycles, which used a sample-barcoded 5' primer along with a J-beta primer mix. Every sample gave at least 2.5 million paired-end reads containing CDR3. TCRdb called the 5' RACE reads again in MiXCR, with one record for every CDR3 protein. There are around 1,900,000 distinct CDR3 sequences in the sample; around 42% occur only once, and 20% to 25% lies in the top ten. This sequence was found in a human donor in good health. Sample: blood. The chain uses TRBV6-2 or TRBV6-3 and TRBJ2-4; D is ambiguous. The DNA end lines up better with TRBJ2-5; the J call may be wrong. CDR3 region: CASSVRRETQYF. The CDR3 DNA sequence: TGTGCCAGCAGTGTGCGGCGAGAGACCCAGTACTTC.